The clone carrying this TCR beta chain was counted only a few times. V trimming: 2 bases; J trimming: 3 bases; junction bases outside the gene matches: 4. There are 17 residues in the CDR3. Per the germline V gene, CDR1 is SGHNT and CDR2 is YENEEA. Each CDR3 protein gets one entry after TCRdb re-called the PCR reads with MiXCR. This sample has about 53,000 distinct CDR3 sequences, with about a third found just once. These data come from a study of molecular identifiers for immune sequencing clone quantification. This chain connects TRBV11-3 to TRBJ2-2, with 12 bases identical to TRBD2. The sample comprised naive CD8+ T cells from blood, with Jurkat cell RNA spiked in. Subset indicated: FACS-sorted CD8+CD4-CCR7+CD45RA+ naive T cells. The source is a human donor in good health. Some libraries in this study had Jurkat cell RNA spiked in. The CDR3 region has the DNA TGTGCCAGCAGCTTATCCGGACTAGCGGGATACACCGGGGAGCTGTTTTTT. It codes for CASSLSGLAGYTGELFF.